The T cell receptor (beta chain) described here comes from a study of control samples from healthy donors and cancer patients. CDR1 and CDR2 from the germline V gene are MGHRA and YSYEKL. CDR3 length: 13 amino acids. The germline V and J ends were trimmed by 5 bases and 4 bases, with 11 bases remaining between them. Sequencing was performed with immunoSEQ multiplex PCR; in TCRdb, only in-frame clones are kept and a portion is missing. Altogether 100,000 to 110,000 clones are present, roughly nine tenths being singletons, with the ten largest covering 18%. This receptor was taken from a woman aged 50 to 60 in good health. This chain links TRBV4-1 with TRBJ1-2; D unresolved. Sequenced: blood. The CDR3 DNA follows: TGCGCCAGCAGCAAGTCGGAGGTCTATGGCTACACCTTC. This codes for CASSKSEVYGYTF.